One TCR beta chain is described in this entry. Repertoires were generated with immunoSEQ multiplex PCR, while TCRdb's copy carries only in-frame clones and drops some. Here the sample spans 200,000 to 300,000 clones, approximately 86% being singletons. This sample is drawn from a study of blood T cell repertoires in COVID-19. J was trimmed by 6 bases and V by 3 bases; bases with no gene match: 6. The CDR3 has 15 residues. CDR1 is KGHSH and CDR2 is LQKENI in the germline V gene. The receptor comes from a woman under 40 who had recovered from COVID-19. This chain links TRBV18 with TRBJ2-7, with 12 bases matching TRBD2. The specimen sequenced was peripheral blood. CDR3 protein: CASSPPSGGALEQYF. CDR3 DNA sequence: TGTGCCAGCTCACCTCCTAGCGGGGGGGCCCTCGAGCAGTACTTC.